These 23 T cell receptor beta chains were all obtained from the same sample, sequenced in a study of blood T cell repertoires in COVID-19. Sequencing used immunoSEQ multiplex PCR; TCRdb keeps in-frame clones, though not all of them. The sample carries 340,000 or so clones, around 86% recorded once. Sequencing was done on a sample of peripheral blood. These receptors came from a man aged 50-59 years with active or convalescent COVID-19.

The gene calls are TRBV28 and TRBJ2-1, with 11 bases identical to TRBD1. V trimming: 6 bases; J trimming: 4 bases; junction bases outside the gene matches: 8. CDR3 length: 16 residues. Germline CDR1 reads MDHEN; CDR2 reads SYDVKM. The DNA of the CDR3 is TGTGCCAGCAGCCCTGGAGGGACAGGGGGGTACAATGAGCAGTTCTTC. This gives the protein CASSPGGTGGYNEQFF.

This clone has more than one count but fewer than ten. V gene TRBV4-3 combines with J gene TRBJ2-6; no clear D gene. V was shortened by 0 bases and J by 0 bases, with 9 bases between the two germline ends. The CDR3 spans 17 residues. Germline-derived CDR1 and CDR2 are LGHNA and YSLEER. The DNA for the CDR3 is TGCGCCAGCAGCCAAGAATCAGGTTACTCTGGGGCCAACGTCCTGACTTTC. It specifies CASSQESGYSGANVLTF.

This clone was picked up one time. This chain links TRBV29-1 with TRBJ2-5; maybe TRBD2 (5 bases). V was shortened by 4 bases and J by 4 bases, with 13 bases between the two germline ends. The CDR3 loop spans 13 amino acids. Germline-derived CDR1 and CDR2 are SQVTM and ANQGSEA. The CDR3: CSVGFRGGETQYF. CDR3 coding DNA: TGCAGCGTTGGCTTCCGAGGAGGAGAGACCCAGTACTTC.

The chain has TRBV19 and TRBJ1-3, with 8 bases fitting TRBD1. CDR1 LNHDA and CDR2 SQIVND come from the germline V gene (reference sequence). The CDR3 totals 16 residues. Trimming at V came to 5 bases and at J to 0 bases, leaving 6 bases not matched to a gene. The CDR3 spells CASSARQGSSGNTIYF. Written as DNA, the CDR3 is TGTGCCAGTAGTGCTCGACAGGGGAGCTCTGGAAACACCATATATTTT.

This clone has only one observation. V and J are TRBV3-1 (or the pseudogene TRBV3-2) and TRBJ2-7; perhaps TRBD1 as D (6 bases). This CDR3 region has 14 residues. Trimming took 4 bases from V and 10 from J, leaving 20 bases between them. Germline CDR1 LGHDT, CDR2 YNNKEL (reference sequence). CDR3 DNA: TGTGCCAGCAGCCCCAGATCAGGGGAAGGGCTTCAGTACTTC. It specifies CASSPRSGEGLQYF.

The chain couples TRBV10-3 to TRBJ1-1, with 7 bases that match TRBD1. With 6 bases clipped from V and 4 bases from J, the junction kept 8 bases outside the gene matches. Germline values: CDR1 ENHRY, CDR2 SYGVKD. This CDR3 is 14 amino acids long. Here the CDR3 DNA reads TGTGCCATCAGCCTACAGGGGTCGAGCACTGAAGCTTTCTTT. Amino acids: CAISLQGSSTEAFF.

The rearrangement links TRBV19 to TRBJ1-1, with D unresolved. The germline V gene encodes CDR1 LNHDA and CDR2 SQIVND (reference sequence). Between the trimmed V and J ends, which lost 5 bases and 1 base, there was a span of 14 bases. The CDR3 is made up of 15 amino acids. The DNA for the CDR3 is TGTGCCAGTAGTTCTTGGAGGCGGGAGAACACTGAAGCTTTCTTT. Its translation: CASSSWRRENTEAFF.

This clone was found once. The CDR3 protein is CASSYRVAEATGELFF. The CDR3, as DNA: TGCGCCAGCAGCTATAGAGTAGCGGAGGCCACCGGGGAGCTGTTTTTT. The chain joins TRBV4-1 to TRBJ2-2; D is perhaps TRBD2 (6 bases). This CDR3 contains 16 residues. The ends were cut back, 5 bases at V and 4 bases at J, with 17 bases in the middle. Germline V CDR1 and CDR2: MGHRA, YSYEKL.

CDR3 sequence (DNA): TGTGCCAGCAGTTGGGGGGGACACAATCAGCCCCAGCATTTT. Residues: CASSWGGHNQPQHF. This sequence joins TRBV6-6 and TRBJ1-5, with D possibly matching TRBD1 (6 bases). The CDR3 runs to 14 residues. The germline V gene has CDR1 MNHNY and CDR2 SVGAGI (reference sequence). V gave up 4 bases and J gave up 3 bases, with 10 bases separating them.

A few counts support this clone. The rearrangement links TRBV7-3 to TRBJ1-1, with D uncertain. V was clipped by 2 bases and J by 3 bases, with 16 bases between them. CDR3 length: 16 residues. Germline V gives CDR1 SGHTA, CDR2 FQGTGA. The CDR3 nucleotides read TGTGCCAGCAGCTTATCAGGTTCTTTGGGTGACACTGAAGCTTTCTTT. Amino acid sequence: CASSLSGSLGDTEAFF.

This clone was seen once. CDR3 loop: CATSRDRRGEQYF. DNA of the CDR3: TGTGCCACCAGCAGAGATCGGAGGGGCGAGCAGTACTTC. The J gene is TRBJ2-7, the V gene TRBV15, with D possibly TRBD2 on 6 matching bases. V dropped 0 bases and J dropped 6 bases, with 9 bases sitting between them. From germline, CDR1 is LNHNV and CDR2 YYDKDF (reference sequence). This CDR3 spans 13 amino acids.

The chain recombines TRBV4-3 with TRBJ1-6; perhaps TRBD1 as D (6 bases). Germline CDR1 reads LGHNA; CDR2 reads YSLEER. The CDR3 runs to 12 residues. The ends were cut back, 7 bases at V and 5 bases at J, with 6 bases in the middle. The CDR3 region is CASNRDNSPLHF. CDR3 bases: TGCGCCAGCAACAGGGATAATTCACCCCTCCACTTT.

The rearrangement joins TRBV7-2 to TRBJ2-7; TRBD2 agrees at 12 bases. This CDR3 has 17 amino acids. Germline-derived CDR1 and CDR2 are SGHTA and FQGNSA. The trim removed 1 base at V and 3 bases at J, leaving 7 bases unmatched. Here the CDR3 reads CASSLGRLAGVFYEQYF. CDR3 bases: TGTGCCAGCAGCTTAGGAAGACTAGCGGGAGTCTTCTACGAGCAGTACTTC.

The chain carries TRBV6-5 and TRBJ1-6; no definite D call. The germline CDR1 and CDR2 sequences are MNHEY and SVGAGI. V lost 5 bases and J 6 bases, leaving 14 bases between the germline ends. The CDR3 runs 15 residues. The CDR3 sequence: CASSPQTLTNSPLHF. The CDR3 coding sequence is TGTGCCAGCAGTCCACAGACACTTACTAATTCACCCCTCCACTTT.

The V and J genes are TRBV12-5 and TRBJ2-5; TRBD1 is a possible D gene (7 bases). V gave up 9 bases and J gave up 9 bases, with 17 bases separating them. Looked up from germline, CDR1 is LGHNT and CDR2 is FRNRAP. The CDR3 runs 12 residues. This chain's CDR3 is CASSTGDSAQYF. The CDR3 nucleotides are TGTGCTAGCTCAACAGGGGACTCGGCCCAGTACTTC.

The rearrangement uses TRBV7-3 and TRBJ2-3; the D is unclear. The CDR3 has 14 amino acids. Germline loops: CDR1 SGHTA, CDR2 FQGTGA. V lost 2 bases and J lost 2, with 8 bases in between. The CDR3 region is CASSLGVVTDTQYF. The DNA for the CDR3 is TGTGCCAGCAGCTTAGGTGTAGTCACAGATACGCAGTATTTT.

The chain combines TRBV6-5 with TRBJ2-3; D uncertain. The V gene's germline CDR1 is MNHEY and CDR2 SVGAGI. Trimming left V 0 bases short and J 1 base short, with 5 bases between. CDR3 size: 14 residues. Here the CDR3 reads CASSYSRGTDTQYF. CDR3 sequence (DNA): TGTGCCAGCAGTTACTCCCGGGGCACAGATACGCAGTATTTT.

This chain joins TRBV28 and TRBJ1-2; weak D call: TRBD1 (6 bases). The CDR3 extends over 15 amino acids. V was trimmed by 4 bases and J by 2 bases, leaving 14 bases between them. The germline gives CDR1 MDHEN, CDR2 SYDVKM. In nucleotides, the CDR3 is TGTGCCAGCAGTTCGGCGACAGGCTTCAACTATGGCTACACCTTC. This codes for CASSSATGFNYGYTF.

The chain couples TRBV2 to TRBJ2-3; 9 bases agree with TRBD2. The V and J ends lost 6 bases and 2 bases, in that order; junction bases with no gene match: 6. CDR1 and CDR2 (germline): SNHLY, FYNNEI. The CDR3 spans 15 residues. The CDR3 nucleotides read TGTGCCAGCAGCGGACTAGCGATAGACACAGATACGCAGTATTTT. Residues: CASSGLAIDTDTQYF.

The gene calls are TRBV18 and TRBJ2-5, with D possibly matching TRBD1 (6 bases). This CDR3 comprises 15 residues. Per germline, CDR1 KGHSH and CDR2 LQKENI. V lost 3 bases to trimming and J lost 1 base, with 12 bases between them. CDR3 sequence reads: CASSPRTGTQETQYF. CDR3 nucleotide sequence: TGTGCCAGCTCACCCAGAACAGGGACCCAAGAGACCCAGTACTTC.

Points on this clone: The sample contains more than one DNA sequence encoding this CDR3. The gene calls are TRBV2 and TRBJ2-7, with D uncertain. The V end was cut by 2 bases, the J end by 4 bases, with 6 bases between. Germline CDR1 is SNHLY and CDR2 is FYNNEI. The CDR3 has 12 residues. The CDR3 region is CASSESSYEQYF. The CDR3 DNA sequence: TGTGCCAGCAGTGAATCCAGTTACGAGCAGTACTTC. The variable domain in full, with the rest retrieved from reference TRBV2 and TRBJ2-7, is EPEVTQTPSHQVTQMGQEVILRCVPISNHLYFYWYRQILGQKVEFLVSFYNNEISEKSEIFDDQFSVERPDGSNFTLKIRSTKLEDSAMYFCASSESSYEQYFGPGTRLTVT.

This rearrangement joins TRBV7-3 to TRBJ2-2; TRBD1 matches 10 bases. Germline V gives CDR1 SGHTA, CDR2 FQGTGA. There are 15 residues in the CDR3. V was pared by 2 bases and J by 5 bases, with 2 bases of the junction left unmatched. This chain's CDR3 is CASSLGGQGTGELFF. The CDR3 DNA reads TGTGCCAGCAGCTTAGGGGGACAGGGGACCGGGGAGCTGTTTTTT.

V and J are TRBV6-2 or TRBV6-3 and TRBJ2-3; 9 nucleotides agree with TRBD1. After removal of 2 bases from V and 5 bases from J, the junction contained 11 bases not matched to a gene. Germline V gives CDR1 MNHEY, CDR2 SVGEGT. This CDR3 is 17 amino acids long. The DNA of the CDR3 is TGTGCCAGCAGTTACACCAGGGACAGGGAAATAGGAGATACGCAGTATTTT. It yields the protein CASSYTRDREIGDTQYF.